This is a list of T cell receptor beta chains from one sample in a study of blood T cell repertoires in COVID-19. The data were produced by immunoSEQ multiplex PCR, yet TCRdb's version contains in-frame clones alone and is incomplete. The sample has about 130,000 clones, more than 70% seen once. Input material: peripheral blood. The receptors derive from a man in his 60s with acute or convalescent COVID-19. The CDR3 runs from the conserved cysteine through the conserved F or W. The order of the fields is V gene, clone size, D gene, J gene, CDR3 protein, CDR3 DNA. D genes are given only for firm matches. The size of a clone is reported for some rows only, either as once, few or many, or as a class for expanded clones.

V: TRBV9
size: .
D: .
J: TRBJ1-3
CDR3: CASSGAVSGNTIYF
DNA: TGTGCCAGCAGCGGAGCGGTCTCTGGAAACACCATATATTTT

V: TRBV5-1
size: .
D: .
J: TRBJ2-2
CDR3: CASSLWGVDTGELFF
DNA: TGCGCCAGCAGCTTGTGGGGCGTTGACACCGGGGAGCTGTTTTTT

V: TRBV28
size: .
D: TRBD1
J: TRBJ2-5
CDR3: CASSFDRGQETQYF
DNA: TGTGCCAGCAGTTTCGACAGGGGCCAAGAGACCCAGTACTTC

V: TRBV5-1
size: .
D: .
J: TRBJ2-7
CDR3: CASSPGDSNEQYF
DNA: TGCGCCAGCAGCCCGGGGGATAGTAACGAGCAGTACTTC

V: TRBV29-1
size: once
D: .
J: TRBJ1-1
CDR3: CSVGIQGTEAFF
DNA: TGCAGCGTTGGGATCCAGGGCACTGAAGCTTTCTTT

V: TRBV13
size: .
D: .
J: TRBJ1-2
CDR3: CASSLEGGSYGYTF
DNA: TGTGCCAGCAGCTTAGAAGGGGGATCCTATGGCTACACCTTC

V: TRBV20-1
size: once
D: TRBD1
J: TRBJ1-4
CDR3: CSASPPTGGEKMNEKLFF
DNA: TGCAGTGCTAGTCCCCCGACAGGGGGCGAAAAGATGAATGAAAAACTGTTTTTT

V: TRBV10-3
size: .
D: .
J: TRBJ2-7
CDR3: CAISRTSGAYEQYF
DNA: TGTGCCATCAGCCGCACCTCAGGGGCCTACGAGCAGTACTTC

V: TRBV12-5
size: .
D: TRBD2
J: TRBJ2-3
CDR3: CASGFLMTSGSSTDTQYF
DNA: TGTGCTAGTGGTTTCCTGATGACTAGCGGGAGTTCCACAGATACGCAGTATTTT

V: TRBV28
size: .
D: .
J: TRBJ1-1
CDR3: CASSPPSGNTEAFF
DNA: TGTGCCAGCAGTCCCCCCAGTGGGAACACTGAAGCTTTCTTT

V: TRBV28
size: .
D: TRBD2
J: TRBJ2-5
CDR3: CASSFRLIGLAGEVTQYF
DNA: TGTGCCAGCAGTTTCAGGTTAATTGGACTAGCGGGGGAGGTGACCCAGTACTTC

V: TRBV5-4
size: .
D: TRBD1
J: TRBJ2-5
CDR3: CASSARDEGASETQYF
DNA: TGTGCCAGCAGCGCGAGGGATGAGGGGGCCTCGGAGACCCAGTACTTC

V: TRBV5-5
size: once
D: .
J: TRBJ2-7
CDR3: CASSPTDGTSYEQYF
DNA: TGTGCCAGCAGCCCCACAGATGGTACCTCCTACGAGCAGTACTTC

V: TRBV30
size: .
D: TRBD1
J: TRBJ1-5
CDR3: CAWSGDRASQPQHF
DNA: TGTGCCTGGAGTGGGGACAGGGCTAGTCAGCCCCAGCATTTT

V: TRBV3-1/TRBV3-2
size: .
D: TRBD1
J: TRBJ2-7
CDR3: CASSQGSVRTGVVAREQYF
DNA: TGTGCCAGCAGCCAAGGATCTGTCCGGACAGGGGTTGTGGCGCGCGAGCAGTACTTC

V: TRBV9
size: .
D: TRBD2
J: TRBJ2-1
CDR3: CASSVELAGYNEQFF
DNA: TGTGCCAGCAGCGTAGAACTAGCGGGCTACAATGAGCAGTTCTTC

V: TRBV5-4
size: .
D: TRBD2
J: TRBJ2-7
CDR3: CASSLGGIASGSHEQYF
DNA: TGTGCCAGCAGCTTGGGGGGTATCGCTAGCGGGAGCCACGAGCAGTACTTC

V: TRBV4-2
size: few
D: .
J: TRBJ2-2
CDR3: CASSQEVSEGELFF
DNA: TGTGCCAGCAGCCAAGAAGTGTCGGAGGGGGAGCTGTTTTTT

V: TRBV12-3/TRBV12-4
size: .
D: .
J: TRBJ1-6
CDR3: CASSRTPNSPLHF
DNA: TGTGCCAGCAGTCGCACACCGAATTCACCCCTCCACTTT

V: TRBV5-1
size: .
D: TRBD2
J: TRBJ2-1
CDR3: CASSSAGGWWNEQFF
DNA: TGCGCCAGCAGTTCGGCGGGGGGTTGGTGGAATGAGCAGTTCTTC

V: TRBV29-1
size: .
D: .
J: TRBJ1-2
CDR3: CSVEDGGAGYTF
DNA: TGCAGCGTTGAAGACGGAGGGGCTGGCTACACCTTC

V: TRBV9
size: .
D: .
J: TRBJ1-1
CDR3: CASSLPGLTEAFF
DNA: TGTGCCAGCAGCTTACCGGGACTCACTGAAGCTTTCTTT

V: TRBV7-6
size: .
D: TRBD1
J: TRBJ2-1
CDR3: CASSLRTGGNEQFF
DNA: TGTGCCAGCAGCTTAAGGACAGGAGGAAATGAGCAGTTCTTC

V: TRBV27
size: .
D: TRBD2
J: TRBJ2-2
CDR3: CASLPSGGWTGELFF
DNA: TGTGCCAGTCTTCCCTCCGGGGGGTGGACCGGGGAGCTGTTTTTT

V: TRBV30
size: .
D: .
J: TRBJ2-5
CDR3: CAWTSGVWETQYF
DNA: TGTGCCTGGACTTCAGGGGTGTGGGAGACCCAGTACTTC

V: TRBV11-1
size: .
D: .
J: TRBJ2-5
CDR3: CASTEFQETQYF
DNA: TGTGCCAGCACGGAGTTTCAAGAGACCCAGTACTTC

V: TRBV5-1
size: .
D: .
J: TRBJ2-3
CDR3: CASSLGWTSTDTQYF
DNA: TGCGCCAGCAGCTTGGGATGGACTAGCACAGATACGCAGTATTTT

V: TRBV5-1
size: .
D: .
J: TRBJ1-2
CDR3: CASSLDRSYGYTF
DNA: TGCGCCAGCAGCTTGGACAGGAGCTATGGCTACACCTTC

V: TRBV6-5
size: .
D: .
J: TRBJ1-1
CDR3: CASRTDSWNTEAFF
DNA: TGTGCCAGCAGGACGGACTCGTGGAACACTGAAGCTTTCTTT

V: TRBV27
size: few
D: TRBD1
J: TRBJ1-5
CDR3: CASRRDREGNQPQHF
DNA: TGTGCCAGCAGAAGGGACAGGGAGGGCAATCAGCCCCAGCATTTT

V: TRBV6-2/TRBV6-3
size: .
D: TRBD1
J: TRBJ1-5
CDR3: CASSRTGARSNQPQHF
DNA: TGTGCCAGCAGCCGGACAGGGGCACGAAGCAATCAGCCCCAGCATTTT

V: TRBV19
size: .
D: TRBD1
J: TRBJ1-4
CDR3: CASSSGTATNEKLFF
DNA: TGTGCCAGTAGTTCCGGGACAGCAACTAATGAAAAACTGTTTTTT

V: TRBV29-1
size: .
D: TRBD2
J: TRBJ2-5
CDR3: CSVEAMGLAEQETQYF
DNA: TGCAGCGTTGAAGCCATGGGACTAGCGGAACAAGAGACCCAGTACTTC

V: TRBV19
size: .
D: .
J: TRBJ1-2
CDR3: CASSTPQTYGYTF
DNA: TGTGCCAGTAGTACCCCACAGACATATGGCTACACCTTC

V: TRBV20-1
size: .
D: TRBD1
J: TRBJ1-1
CDR3: CSASHRGRSNTEAFF
DNA: TGCAGTGCTAGTCACAGGGGGCGAAGTAACACTGAAGCTTTCTTT

V: TRBV14
size: .
D: .
J: TRBJ2-3
CDR3: CASSQAVRADTQYF
DNA: TGTGCCAGCAGCCAAGCGGTCAGGGCAGATACGCAGTATTTT

V: TRBV24-1
size: .
D: TRBD2
J: TRBJ2-1
CDR3: CATSDRGLAGGPYNEQFF
DNA: TGTGCCACCAGTGACCGGGGACTAGCGGGAGGTCCCTACAATGAGCAGTTCTTC